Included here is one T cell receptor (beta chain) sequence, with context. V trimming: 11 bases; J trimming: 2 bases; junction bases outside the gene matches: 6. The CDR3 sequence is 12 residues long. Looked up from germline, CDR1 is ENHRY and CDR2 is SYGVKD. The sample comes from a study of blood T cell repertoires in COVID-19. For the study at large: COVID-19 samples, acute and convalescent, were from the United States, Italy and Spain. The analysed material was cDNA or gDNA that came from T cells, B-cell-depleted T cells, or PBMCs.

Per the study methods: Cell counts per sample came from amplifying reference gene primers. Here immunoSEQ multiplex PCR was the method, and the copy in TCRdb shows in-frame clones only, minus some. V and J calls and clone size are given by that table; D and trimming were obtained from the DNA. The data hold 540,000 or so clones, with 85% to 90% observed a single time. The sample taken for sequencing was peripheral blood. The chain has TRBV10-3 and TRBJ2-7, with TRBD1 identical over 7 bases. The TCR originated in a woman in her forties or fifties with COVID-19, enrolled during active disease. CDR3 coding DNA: TGTGCCGCCGGGACAGCCGCCTACGAGCAGTACTTC. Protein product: CAAGTAAYEQYF.